This TCR beta chain was captured in a study of neurological immune-mediated disorders (dated by TCRdb to between 2018 and 2021). Broadly, across the study: Peripheral blood TCR-beta repertoires from HTLV-I-associated myelopathy (HAM/TSP) patients, multiple sclerosis patients and healthy controls were compared by UMI-based sequencing. Longitudinal samples, technical triplicates and paired sorted CD4+ and CD8+ T-cell subsets, alongside PBMC samples, were included among the roughly 98 TCR-beta libraries. The cohort included 60 to 75 subjects: approximately 14 with HAM/TSP, about 34 with multiple sclerosis, and around 20 healthy controls.

The table lists this clonotype with many counts. Its specific antigen is unknown. Base-call qualities are not available, and no considerably larger clone is one nucleotide away. Points the paper makes about the study in general: No identical CDR3 amino acid sequences were shared among expanded clones across subjects, suggesting private TCR-beta repertoires in all groups. TCR clonal expansion was highest in HAM/TSP patients and lowest in MS patients, with MS patients falling below even healthy controls.

To synthesize cDNA, template-switch 5'RACE was performed with a primer carrying a 10-nucleotide random unique molecular identifier so that each TCR transcript was tagged. Every sequencing run yielded over 170 million TCR-beta sequences covering 15-18 subjects. The RNeasy kit was used to extract total RNA. Using the KAPA Real-time Library Amplification kit, TCR-beta VDJ regions were amplified with primers for the TCR constant region and the 5'RACE anchor. A first PCR added sample indexes and Illumina adaptors, and a second PCR then raised library yield. After Ampure bead purification, the TCR product of roughly 650 bp was size-selected on a 2% E-gel SizeSelection system. Before pooling, library quality was assessed on a Bioanalyzer, concentration was determined with Qubit, and library quantification was performed with the Kapa Library Quantification kit. Libraries were sequenced paired-end 2 x 150 bp on an Illumina HiSeq 2500. To increase sequence diversity, roughly 24-31% phiX was spiked into each library pool. Under the source paper's analysis protocol: The UMI-based MiGEC pipeline processed quality-filtered reads and removed over 75% of raw TCR sequences during error correction. IMGT germline references were used for alignment of VDJ genes, and clonotypes were defined by a unique CDR3 amino acid sequence together with V-J genes. VDJtools evaluated clonal expansion, Shannon diversity and CDR3 relatedness (CalcPairwiseDistances, ClusterSamples); CLCbio workbench built phylogenetic trees. Expanded clones were defined as having at least 8 unique UMIs, based on coefficient-of-variation modelling across technical triplicates. Starting from the raw public reads, TCRdb applied fastp trimming at Q25, assembled clones with MiXCR and retained in-frame beta chains. CDR3 protein sequences are deduplicated, and each keeps its most common genes and DNA. The authors' filters were not applied to this entry. The sample contains roughly 32,000 distinct CDR3 sequences, about 15% of them found a single time. 27% of the sample is taken by the ten largest.

The healthy controls were volunteers from blood banks in Maryland, USA. Unsorted PBMC libraries were generated from 2 million PBMCs stored in RNAlater at -80 °C until RNA extraction. Peripheral blood underwent Ficoll-Hypaque density gradient centrifugation to isolate PBMCs, which were then cryopreserved in liquid nitrogen. Ends trimmed: V by 11 bases, J by 6 bases; bases unmatched to a gene: 10. CDR1 and CDR2 are drawn from the germline V gene: ENHRY, SYGVKD. Including cysteine and phenylalanine, the CDR3 has 16 amino acids. The DNA shown is the 48-base CDR3, in frame from base 1. This TCR derives from a man in his sixties or seventies in good health. Sample: PBMCs. Here the chain combines TRBV10-3 and TRBJ2-1; 16 of the junction bases match TRBD2. CDR3 sequence: CAADSGTSGGGNEQFF. The DNA is as follows: TGTGCCGCAGATTCGGGGACTAGCGGGGGGGGCAATGAGCAGTTCTTC.